This T cell receptor (beta chain) originates from a study of graft-versus-host responses after intestinal transplantation. The overall study: Every recipient had anti-thymocyte globulin induction and two to three years of tacrolimus plus steroids.

Notes on this clone: Its antigen is currently unknown.

Points from the study as a whole: GvH clones detected in recipient marrow included some appearing first in ileum or blood. When patients had graft-donor T cell macrochimerism, their allografts held high graft-versus-host to host-versus-graft clonal ratios. The study associated peak circulating GvH clone levels with early post-transplant HvG declines.

Profiled with immunoSEQ multiplex PCR; TCRdb holds only in-frame clones, not every one. The repertoire holds almost 85,000 clones, with roughly 91% as singletons. In germline, CDR1 is SGDLS, CDR2 YYNGEE. V lost 4 bases and J lost 0; bases outside the gene matches: 9. The CDR3 is made up of 18 amino acids. The receptor comes from a human donor who received an intestinal transplant. The sample consisted of unstimulated CD4+ T cells sorted from spleen or lymph node cells, taken before intestinal transplant. The chain combines TRBV9 with TRBJ1-3, with 11 bases that match TRBD1. CDR3 sequence (DNA): TGTGCCAGCAGCATCCAAAGTGGGACAGGGGGCTCTGGAAACACCATATATTTT. Translating it yields CASSIQSGTGGSGNTIYF.